These 10 T cell receptor beta chains were sequenced from one sample in a study of memory CD4+ T cells and cytomegalovirus serostatus. Single viable CD3+CD4+CD8-CD45RO+ cells were sorted as the memory CD4+ T cells. Sequencing was performed with immunoSEQ multiplex PCR; in TCRdb, only in-frame clones are kept and a portion is missing. The sample has roughly 50,000 clones, more than 60% seen once; the top ten hold 0.82%. The sample was memory CD4+ T cells from blood. The receptor set was obtained from an adult in good health and CMV-seronegative.

The V call is TRBV18, the J call TRBJ1-1; 10 bases map to TRBD1. V lost 0 bases and J lost 2; bases outside the gene matches: 6. Germline CDR1 and CDR2: KGHSH and LQKENI. This CDR3 has 17 residues. CDR3 nucleotides: TGTGCCAGCTCACCACCTCTACGGACAGGGGGTAACACTGAAGCTTTCTTT. Encoded protein: CASSPPLRTGGNTEAFF.

This sequence joins TRBV29-1 and TRBJ2-3; TRBD2 might be the D (5 bases). The germline CDR1 and CDR2 sequences are SQVTM and ANQGSEA. CDR3 size: 10 residues. V was clipped by 4 bases and J by 9 bases, with 8 bases between them. The CDR3 DNA follows: TGCAGCGTTGGGGGAGAGACGCAGTATTTT. Translation: CSVGGETQYF.

This clone was counted a few times. This chain uses TRBV2 with TRBJ1-1, with D tentatively TRBD1 (5 bases). CDR3 size: 14 residues. Germline values: CDR1 SNHLY, CDR2 FYNNEI. V was shortened by 6 bases and J by 1 base, with 12 bases between the two germline ends. The CDR3 loop reads CASRGVRANTEAFF. For the CDR3, the DNA is TGTGCCAGCAGGGGGGTCCGGGCGAACACTGAAGCTTTCTTT.

J is TRBJ1-3 and V is TRBV5-1; D gene uncertain. The germline CDR1 and CDR2 sequences are SGHRS and YFSETQ. The ends were cut back, 4 bases at V and 3 bases at J, with 14 bases in the middle. CDR3 size: 15 residues. CDR3: CASSEGPLNGNTIYF. CDR3 coding DNA: TGCGCCAGCAGCGAAGGACCTTTGAATGGAAACACCATATATTTT.

In this sample, this clone turned up once. The chain employs TRBV28 and TRBJ2-6; 10 bases map to TRBD1. V shed 6 bases, J shed 0 bases, and the junction held 8 bases outside the gene matches. This CDR3 has 18 residues. Germline V gives CDR1 MDHEN, CDR2 SYDVKM. CDR3 in DNA: TGTGCCAGCAGGCCCTGGACAGGGGGGAGCTCTGGGGCCAACGTCCTGACTTTC. It specifies CASRPWTGGSSGANVLTF.

This clone was picked up a small number of times. This rearrangement joins TRBV25-1 to TRBJ1-2, with D unclear. CDR3 length: 13 amino acids. Germline V gene sequence: CDR1 MGHDK, CDR2 SYGVNS. Trimming took 7 bases from V and 8 from J, leaving 17 bases between them. The CDR3 nucleotides read TGTGCCAGCACCCGGGATACCTCCGGGGGCTACACCTTC. Protein: CASTRDTSGGYTF.

The chain recombines TRBV5-4 with TRBJ2-1, with D unclear. Trimming left V 2 bases short and J 9 bases short, with 15 bases between. Germline CDR1 is SGHNT and CDR2 is YYREEE (reference sequence). The CDR3 runs 14 residues. The CDR3, as DNA: TGTGCCAGCAGCTTAACGGAAACCACGCGTGAGCAGTTCTTC. It translates to CASSLTETTREQFF.

The CDR3 loop is CSVSIAQSANYGYTF. For the CDR3, the DNA is TGCAGCGTCTCCATAGCGCAATCAGCTAACTATGGCTACACCTTC. The genes are TRBV29-1 and TRBJ1-2; D gene ambiguous. V was clipped by 6 bases and J by 0 bases, with 17 bases between them. Germline CDR1 and CDR2: SQVTM and ANQGSEA. There are 15 residues in the CDR3.

In its sample, this clone was seen a few times. The V and J genes are TRBV18 and TRBJ2-3; D call uncertain. The V end lost 4 bases, the J end lost 2 bases, and 4 bases lay between the germline ends. The CDR3 consists of 12 residues. Per the germline V gene, CDR1 is KGHSH and CDR2 is LQKENI. This CDR3 reads CASSLDTDTQYF. CDR3 nucleotides: TGTGCCAGCTCACTGGACACAGATACGCAGTATTTT. The entire variable domain, with the rest obtained from reference TRBV18 and TRBJ2-3, is as follows: NAGVMQNPRHLVRRRGQEARLRCSPMKGHSHVYWYRQLPEEGLKFMVYLQKENIIDESGMPKERFSAEFPKEGPSILRIQQVVRGDSAAYFCASSLDTDTQYFGPGTRLTVL.

This clone has more than one count but fewer than ten. The chain recombines TRBV11-2 with TRBJ2-7; D is unclear. The CDR3 contains 14 residues. CDR1 SGHAT and CDR2 FQNNGV come from the germline V gene. The V and J ends lost 0 bases and 1 base respectively, with 7 bases between them. The CDR3 sequence: CASSLELLSYEQYF. The CDR3, as DNA: TGTGCCAGCAGCTTAGAACTTTTGTCCTACGAGCAGTACTTC.